What follows are 5 T cell receptor beta chains derived from one specimen sequenced in a study of shared clonotypes between healthy human individuals. The data were produced by immunoSEQ multiplex PCR, yet TCRdb's version contains in-frame clones alone and is incomplete. This table holds roughly 500,000 clones, 70% to 80% found once. The sample taken for sequencing was PBMCs. Receptor source: a woman aged 35 to 49 in good health. Some clones in this sample may be carry-over from other donors' samples.

A word on this clone: The sample carries other DNA sequences with the same CDR3. This rearrangement joins TRBV18 to TRBJ2-7, with TRBD2 identical over 11 bases. V shed 3 bases, J shed 4 bases, and the junction held 2 bases outside the gene matches. Looked up from germline, CDR1 is KGHSH and CDR2 is LQKENI. This CDR3 spans 14 amino acids. DNA of the CDR3: TGTGCCAGCTCACCGGGACTAGCGGCGTACGAGCAGTACTTC. This encodes CASSPGLAAYEQYF.

This clone has at least ten counts. The V call is TRBV5-6, the J call TRBJ1-4, with D maybe TRBD1 (6 bases). The CDR3 has 15 residues. Per germline, CDR1 SGHDT and CDR2 YYEEEE. The ends were cut back, 5 bases at V and 3 bases at J, with 14 bases in the middle. The CDR3 region is CASRSAGTSNEKLFF. The CDR3 nucleotides are TGTGCCAGCAGGTCTGCCGGGACATCTAATGAAAAACTGTTTTTT.

The rearrangement joins TRBV18 to TRBJ2-4, with no clear D. Trimming shortened V by 2 bases and J by 5 bases, and 7 bases separated the two germline ends. CDR3 length equals 13 residues. CDR1 is KGHSH, CDR2 LQKENI, per germline. In DNA, the CDR3 is TGTGCCAGCTCACCAGGAGAAGAAAACATTCAGTACTTC. This translates into CASSPGEENIQYF.

This clone was seen only a few times. The DNA for the CDR3 is TGTGCCAGCAGCTTAGACTTGGACGAGCAGTACTTC. Translating it yields CASSLDLDEQYF. The chain joins TRBV7-9 to TRBJ2-7; D not resolved. In germline, CDR1 is SEHNR, CDR2 FQNEAQ (reference sequence). This CDR3 region has 12 residues. The germline V and J ends were trimmed by 1 base and 5 bases, with 6 bases remaining between them.

The chain employs TRBV28 and TRBJ1-2; tentative D call: TRBD1 (6 bases). This CDR3 is 17 amino acids long. Germline assignment: CDR1 MDHEN and CDR2 SYDVKM. V was cut by 8 bases and J by 5 bases, with 27 bases left in between. The CDR3 bases are TGTGCCAGCGTTGCCCGTGCGGGGGGGCAATACATATATGGCTACACCTTC. Encoded protein: CASVARAGGQYIYGYTF.